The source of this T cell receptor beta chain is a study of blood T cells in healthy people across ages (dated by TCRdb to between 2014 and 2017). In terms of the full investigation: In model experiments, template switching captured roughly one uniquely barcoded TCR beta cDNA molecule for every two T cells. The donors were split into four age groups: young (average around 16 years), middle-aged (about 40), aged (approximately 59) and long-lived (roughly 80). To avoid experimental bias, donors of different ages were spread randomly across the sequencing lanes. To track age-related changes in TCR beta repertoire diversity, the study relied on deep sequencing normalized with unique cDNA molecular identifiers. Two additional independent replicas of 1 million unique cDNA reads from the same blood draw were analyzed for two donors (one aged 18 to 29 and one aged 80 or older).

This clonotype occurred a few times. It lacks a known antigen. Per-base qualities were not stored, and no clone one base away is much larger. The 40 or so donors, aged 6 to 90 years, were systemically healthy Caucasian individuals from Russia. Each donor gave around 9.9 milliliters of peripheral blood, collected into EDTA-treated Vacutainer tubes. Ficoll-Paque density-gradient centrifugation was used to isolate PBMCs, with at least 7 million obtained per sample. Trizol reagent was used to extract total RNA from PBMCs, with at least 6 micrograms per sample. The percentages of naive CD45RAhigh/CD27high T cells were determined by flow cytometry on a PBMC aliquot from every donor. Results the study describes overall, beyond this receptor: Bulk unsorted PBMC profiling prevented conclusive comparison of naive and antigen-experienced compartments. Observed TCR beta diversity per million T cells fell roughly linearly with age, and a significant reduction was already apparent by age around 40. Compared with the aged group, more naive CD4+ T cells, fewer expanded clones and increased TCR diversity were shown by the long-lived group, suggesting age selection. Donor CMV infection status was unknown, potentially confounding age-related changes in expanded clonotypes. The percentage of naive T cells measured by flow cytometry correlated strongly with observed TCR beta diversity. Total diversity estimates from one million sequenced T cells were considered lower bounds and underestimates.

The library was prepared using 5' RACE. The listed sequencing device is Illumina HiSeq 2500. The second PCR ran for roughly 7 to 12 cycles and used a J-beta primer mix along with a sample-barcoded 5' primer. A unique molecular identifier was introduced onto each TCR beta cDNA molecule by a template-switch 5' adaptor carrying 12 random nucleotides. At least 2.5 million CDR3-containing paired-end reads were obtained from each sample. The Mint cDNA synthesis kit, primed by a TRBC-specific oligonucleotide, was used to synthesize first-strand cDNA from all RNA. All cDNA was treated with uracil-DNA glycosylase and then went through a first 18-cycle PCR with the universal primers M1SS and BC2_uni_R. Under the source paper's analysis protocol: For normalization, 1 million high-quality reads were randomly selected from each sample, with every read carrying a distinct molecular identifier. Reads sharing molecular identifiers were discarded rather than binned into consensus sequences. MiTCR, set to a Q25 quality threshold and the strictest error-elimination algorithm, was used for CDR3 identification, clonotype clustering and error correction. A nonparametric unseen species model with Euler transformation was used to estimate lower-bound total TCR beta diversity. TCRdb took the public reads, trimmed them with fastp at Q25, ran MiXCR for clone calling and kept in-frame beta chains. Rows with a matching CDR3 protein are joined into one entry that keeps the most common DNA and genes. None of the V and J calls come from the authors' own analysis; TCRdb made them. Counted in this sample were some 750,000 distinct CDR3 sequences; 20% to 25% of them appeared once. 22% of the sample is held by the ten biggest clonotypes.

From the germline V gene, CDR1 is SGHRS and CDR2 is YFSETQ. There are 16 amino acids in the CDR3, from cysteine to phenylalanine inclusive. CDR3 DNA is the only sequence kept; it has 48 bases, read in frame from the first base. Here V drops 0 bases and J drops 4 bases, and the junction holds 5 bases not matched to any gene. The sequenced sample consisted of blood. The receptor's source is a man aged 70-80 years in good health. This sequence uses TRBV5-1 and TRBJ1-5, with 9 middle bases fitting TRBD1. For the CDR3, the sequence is CASSLEGQGPNQPQHF. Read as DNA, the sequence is TGCGCCAGCAGCTTGGAGGGACAGGGACCTAATCAGCCCCAGCATTTT.